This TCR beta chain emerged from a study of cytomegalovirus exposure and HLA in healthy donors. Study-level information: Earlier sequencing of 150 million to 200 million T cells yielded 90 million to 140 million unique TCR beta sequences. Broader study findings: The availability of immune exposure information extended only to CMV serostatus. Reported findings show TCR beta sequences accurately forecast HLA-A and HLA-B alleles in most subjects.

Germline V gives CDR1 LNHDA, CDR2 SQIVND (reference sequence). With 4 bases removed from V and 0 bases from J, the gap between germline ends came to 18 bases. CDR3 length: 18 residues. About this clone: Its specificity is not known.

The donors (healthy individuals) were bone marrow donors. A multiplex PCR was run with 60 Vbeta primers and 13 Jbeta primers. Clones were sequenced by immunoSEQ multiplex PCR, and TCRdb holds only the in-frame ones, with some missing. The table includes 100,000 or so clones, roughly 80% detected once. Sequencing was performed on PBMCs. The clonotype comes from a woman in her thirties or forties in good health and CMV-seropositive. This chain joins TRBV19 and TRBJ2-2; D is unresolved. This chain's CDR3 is CASSRSKRFHANTGELFF. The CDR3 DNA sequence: TGTGCCAGTAGTAGATCCAAGAGATTTCACGCGAACACCGGGGAGCTGTTTTTT. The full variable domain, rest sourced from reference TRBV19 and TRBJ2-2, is DGGITQSPKYLFRKEGQNVTLSCEQNLNHDAMYWYRQDPGQGLRLIYYSQIVNDFQKGDIAEGYSVSREKKESFPLTVTSAQKNPTAFYLCASSRSKRFHANTGELFFGEGSRLTVL.